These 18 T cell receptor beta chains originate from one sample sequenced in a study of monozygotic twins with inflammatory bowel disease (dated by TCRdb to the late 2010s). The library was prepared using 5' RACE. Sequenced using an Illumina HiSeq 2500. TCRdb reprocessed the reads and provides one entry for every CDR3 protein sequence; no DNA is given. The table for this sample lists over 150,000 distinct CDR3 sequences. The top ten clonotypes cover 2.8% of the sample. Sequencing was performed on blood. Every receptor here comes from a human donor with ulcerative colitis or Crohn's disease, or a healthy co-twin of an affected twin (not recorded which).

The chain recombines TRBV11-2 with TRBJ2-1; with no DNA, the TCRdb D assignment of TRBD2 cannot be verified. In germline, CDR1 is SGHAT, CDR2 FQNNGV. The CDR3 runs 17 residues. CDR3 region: CASSLAPVRGRFDEQFF.

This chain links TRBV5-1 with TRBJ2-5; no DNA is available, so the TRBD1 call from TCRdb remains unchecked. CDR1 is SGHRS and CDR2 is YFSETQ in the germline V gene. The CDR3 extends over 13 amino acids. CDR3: CASSLVEDSGKYF.

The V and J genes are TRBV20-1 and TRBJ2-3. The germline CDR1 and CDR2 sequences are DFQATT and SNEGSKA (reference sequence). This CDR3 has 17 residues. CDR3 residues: CSALVAGRIISTDTQYF.

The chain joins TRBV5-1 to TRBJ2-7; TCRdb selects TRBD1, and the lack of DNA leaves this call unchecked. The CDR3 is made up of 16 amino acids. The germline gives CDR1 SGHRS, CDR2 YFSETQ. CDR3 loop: CASSFLAGGGSYEQYF.

Here the CDR3 reads CASSFGEGTEAFF. The V and J genes are TRBV7-7 and TRBJ1-1. CDR1 and CDR2 from the germline V gene are SSHAT and FNYEAQ (reference sequence). CDR3 size: 13 residues.

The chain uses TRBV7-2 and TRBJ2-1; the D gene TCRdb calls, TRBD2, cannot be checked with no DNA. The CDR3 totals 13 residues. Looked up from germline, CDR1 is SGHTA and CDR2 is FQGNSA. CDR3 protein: CASTSTSFNEQFF.

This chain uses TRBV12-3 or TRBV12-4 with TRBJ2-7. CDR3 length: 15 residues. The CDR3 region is CASSQSSAYNYEQYF.

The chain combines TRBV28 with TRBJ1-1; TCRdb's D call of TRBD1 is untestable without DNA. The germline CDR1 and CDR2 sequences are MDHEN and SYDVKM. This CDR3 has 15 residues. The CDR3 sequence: CASSFRHKIQGTAFF. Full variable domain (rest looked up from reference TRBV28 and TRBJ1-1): DVKVTQSSRYLVKRTGEKVFLECVQDMDHENMFWYRQDPGLGLRLIYFSYDVKMKEKGDIPEGYSVSREKKERFSLILESASTNQTSMYLCASSFRHKIQGTAFFGQGTRLTVV.

The CDR3 region is CASSLRVADTQYF. The chain links TRBV5-6 to TRBJ2-3. Germline V gene lookup returns CDR1 SGHDT and CDR2 YYEEEE. The CDR3 runs to 13 residues.

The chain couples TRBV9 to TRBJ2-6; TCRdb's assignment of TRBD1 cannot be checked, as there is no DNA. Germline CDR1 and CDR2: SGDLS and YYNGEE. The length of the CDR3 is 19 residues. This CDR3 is CASSPSERTSRPGANVLTF.

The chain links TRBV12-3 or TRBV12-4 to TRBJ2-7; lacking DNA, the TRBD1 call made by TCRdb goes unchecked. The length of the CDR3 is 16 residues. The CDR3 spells CASSSLGQGHPYEQYF.

CDR3 sequence: CASSYSEFQETQYF. The V call is TRBV6-2 or TRBV6-3, the J call TRBJ2-5. Germline V gene data show CDR1 as MNHEY and CDR2 as SVGEGT. This CDR3 has 14 amino acids.

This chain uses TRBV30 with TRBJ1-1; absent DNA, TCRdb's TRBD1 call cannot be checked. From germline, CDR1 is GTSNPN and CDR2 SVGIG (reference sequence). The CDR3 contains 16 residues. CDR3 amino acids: CAWSAPATGMNTEAFF.

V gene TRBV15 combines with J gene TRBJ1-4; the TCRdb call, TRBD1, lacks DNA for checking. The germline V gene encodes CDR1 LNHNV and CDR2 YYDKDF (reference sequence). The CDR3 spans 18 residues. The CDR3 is CATSRARGPGATNEKLFF.

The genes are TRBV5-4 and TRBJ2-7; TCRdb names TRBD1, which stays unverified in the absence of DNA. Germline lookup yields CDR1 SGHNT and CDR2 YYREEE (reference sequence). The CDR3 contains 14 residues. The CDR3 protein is CASSPLGLGYEQYF.

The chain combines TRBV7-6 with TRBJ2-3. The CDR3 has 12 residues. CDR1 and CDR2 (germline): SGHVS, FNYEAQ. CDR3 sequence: CASSETTGGQYF. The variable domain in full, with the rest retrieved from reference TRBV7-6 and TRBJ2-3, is GAGVSQSPRYKVTKRGQDVALRCDPISGHVSLYWYRQALGQGPEFLTYFNYEAQQDKSGLPNDRFSAERPEGSISTLTIQRTEQRDSAMYRCASSETTGGQYFGPGTRLTVL.

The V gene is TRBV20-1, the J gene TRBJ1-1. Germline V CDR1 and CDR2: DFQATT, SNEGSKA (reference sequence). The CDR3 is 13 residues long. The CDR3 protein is CSARVDLNTEAFF.

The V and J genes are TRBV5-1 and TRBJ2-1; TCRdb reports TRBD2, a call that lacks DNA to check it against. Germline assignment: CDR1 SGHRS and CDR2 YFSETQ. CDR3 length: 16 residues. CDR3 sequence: CASSLRLAETSNEQFF.